The rows below give T cell receptor beta chains drawn from one sample of a study of blood T cell repertoires in COVID-19. Clones were read by immunoSEQ multiplex PCR, and TCRdb kept only the in-frame ones, dropping some. The sample has about 220,000 clones, around nine tenths seen once; the top ten hold approximately 0.69%. Sequencing was carried out using peripheral blood. The receptors derive from a man aged 40-49 years with acute or convalescent COVID-19. Both conserved end residues are part of each CDR3. The D gene is left open where the match is weak. For some rows the clone size is stated as once, few or many, or as a class when expanded; others skip it.

>NA|TRBJ1-1|TRBV15|NA
TGTGCCACCAGCAGGACGGGACACCTGAACACTGAAGCTTTCTTT
CATSRTGHLNTEAFF
>NA|TRBJ1-2|TRBV27|NA
TGTGCCAGCAGTTCAACGCCGCGGGGGGACGGCTACACCTTC
CASSSTPRGDGYTF
>NA|TRBJ2-7|TRBV28|NA
TGTGCCAGCAGTTTATTCGAGCGGGTCTACGAGCAGTACTTC
CASSLFERVYEQYF
>NA|TRBJ1-3|TRBV27|NA
TGTGCCAGCAGTTTAATAGGGAGCTCTGGAAACACCATATATTTT
CASSLIGSSGNTIYF
>NA|TRBJ2-1|TRBV1|NA
TGCACCAGCAGCCAAGATTTACTAGCGGGGGCTAATGAGCAGTTCTTC
CTSSQDLLAGANEQFF
>NA|TRBJ1-1|TRBV2|NA
TGTGCCAGCAGACGCGGGGGCGCGAACACTGAAGCTTTCTTT
CASRRGGANTEAFF
>NA|TRBJ1-5|TRBV5-1|TRBD1
TGCGCCAGCAGCTTGGCGGGACAGGGTTATCAGCCCCAGCATTTT
CASSLAGQGYQPQHF
>few|TRBJ2-7|TRBV30|NA
TGTGCCAACTCTATATCCCCTTACGAGCAGTACTTC
CANSISPYEQYF
>once|TRBJ1-2|TRBV2|NA
TGTGCCAGCAGTGTACGCGGGGAATTACTGGGCTACACCTTC
CASSVRGELLGYTF
>NA|TRBJ2-1|TRBV29-1|TRBD2
TGCAGCGGTGCCTACCCAGCGGGAGCTTACAATGAGCAGTTCTTC
CSGAYPAGAYNEQFF
>NA|TRBJ1-2|TRBV5-5|NA
TGTGCCAGCAGCTTGAAGGGAGGATGGGATGGCTACACCTTC
CASSLKGGWDGYTF
>NA|TRBJ1-2|TRBV7-3|NA
TGTGCCAGCAGCTTAGGCGGGGAAGTAAGGAGCGGCTACACCTTC
CASSLGGEVRSGYTF
>NA|TRBJ2-7|TRBV4-1|NA
TGCGCCAGCAGCCGAGAACTCGAGACACCCCACGAGCAGTACTTC
CASSRELETPHEQYF
>NA|TRBJ1-1|TRBV6-2/TRBV6-3|NA
TGTGCCAGCAGTTCCCGGGACACTGAAGCTTTCTTT
CASSSRDTEAFF
>NA|TRBJ2-3|TRBV29-1|NA
TGCAGCGCCCGGGACTCGCTGTGGGATACGCAGTATTTT
CSARDSLWDTQYF
>NA|TRBJ2-1|TRBV19|TRBD1
TGTGCCAGTAGTATTGGACAGGGGGCCTACAATGAGCAGTTCTTC
CASSIGQGAYNEQFF
>NA|TRBJ2-1|TRBV7-8|TRBD1
TGTGCCAGCAGCATTCAGGGGGCCAATGAGCAGTTCTTC
CASSIQGANEQFF
>few|TRBJ1-1|TRBV4-3|NA
TGCGCCAGCAGCCAAGATGGGGGCAGGCAGGGGGCTTTCTTT
CASSQDGGRQGAFF
>few|TRBJ1-2|TRBV30|NA
TGTGCCTGGACCCGCCGGGACTGGGGCTACACCTTC
CAWTRRDWGYTF
>NA|TRBJ1-2|TRBV18|NA
TGTGCCAGCTCACCAGAGCAAAGAACAGTAGGAGGCTACACCTTC
CASSPEQRTVGGYTF
>NA|TRBJ1-2|TRBV6-6|NA
TGTGCCAGCAGAGGAACAGACAGTGGCTACACCTTC
CASRGTDSGYTF
>NA|TRBJ2-2|TRBV6-2/TRBV6-3|NA
TGTGCCAGCAGTCTTAGGAGGGCCACCGGGGAGCTGTTTTTT
CASSLRRATGELFF
>NA|TRBJ2-1|TRBV28|TRBD1
TGTGCCAGCAGTCCCGGACAGGGGGCCTACAATGAGCAGTTCTTC
CASSPGQGAYNEQFF
>NA|TRBJ2-7|TRBV7-8|NA
TGTGCCAGCACCCCCGACAGGAGTGTTGGGCAGTACTTC
CASTPDRSVGQYF
>NA|TRBJ2-1|TRBV18|NA
TGTGCCAGCTCACCGTCGGTCATAGGGGCTTACAATGAGCAGTTCTTC
CASSPSVIGAYNEQFF
>NA|TRBJ1-1|TRBV11-3|NA
TGTGCCAGCAGCTTCGAATCCTCAGATGAAGCTTTCTTT
CASSFESSDEAFF
>NA|TRBJ2-7|TRBV19|NA
TGTGCCAGTAGTAAAGGCGGCTTCGTCTACGAGCAGTACTTC
CASSKGGFVYEQYF
>NA|TRBJ2-1|TRBV10-3|TRBD2
TGTGCCATCAGTGGAGGTAGCGGGCCGAATGAGCAGTTCTTC
CAISGGSGPNEQFF
>NA|TRBJ1-1|TRBV6-5|NA
TGTGCCAGCAACCCTAGACAGGTCCCGGGCACTGAAGCTTTCTTT
CASNPRQVPGTEAFF
>NA|TRBJ1-5|TRBV18|NA
TGTGCCAGCTCACCTGGACAGCTTAATCAGCCCCAGCATTTT
CASSPGQLNQPQHF
>once|TRBJ2-7|TRBV27|TRBD2
TGTGCCAGCAGTTTTGCGGCTAGCGGGAACCGGGAGGAGCAGTACTTC
CASSFAASGNREEQYF
>NA|TRBJ2-1|TRBV5-8|TRBD1
TGTGCCAGCGGAACAGGGGTACTATACAATGAGCAGTTCTTC
CASGTGVLYNEQFF
>NA|TRBJ2-7|TRBV2|NA
TGTGCCAGCATTCCCTGGGCCGAAGGCGGGGGCACATACGAGCAGTACTTC
CASIPWAEGGGTYEQYF
>NA|TRBJ2-1|TRBV28|NA
TGTGCCAGCAGTTCCCCCGGACAGGGAGGGACCATACGGCAGTTCTTC
CASSSPGQGGTIRQFF
>NA|TRBJ2-7|TRBV10-3|TRBD1
TGTGCCATCAGTGTCGACAGGGGCTACGAGCAGTACTTC
CAISVDRGYEQYF
>NA|TRBJ1-3|TRBV30|NA
TGTGCCTGGGATTCGCGCTCTGGAAACACCATATATTTT
CAWDSRSGNTIYF
>NA|TRBJ2-3|TRBV6-6|NA
TGTGCCAGCGTCCCTGGGCAGGGCACAGATACGCAGTATTTT
CASVPGQGTDTQYF
>NA|TRBJ2-6|TRBV2|NA
TGTGCCAGCAGTGAAGCGTCCTTCTCTGGGGCCAACGTCCTGACTTTC
CASSEASFSGANVLTF
>few|TRBJ2-7|TRBV28|TRBD1
TGTGCCAGCAGCCGACGACAGGGGGCCGACTCCTACGAGCAGTACTTC
CASSRRQGADSYEQYF
>NA|TRBJ2-3|TRBV9|TRBD2
TGTGCCAGCAGCACGTTTGGCGGGGGGTTATTAGATACGCAGTATTTT
CASSTFGGGLLDTQYF
>once|TRBJ2-1|TRBV7-3|TRBD2
TGTGCCAGCCAGATAAGGGCTAGCGGGGGGTACAATGAGCAGTTCTTC
CASQIRASGGYNEQFF
>NA|TRBJ1-2|TRBV3-1/TRBV3-2|TRBD1
TGTGCCAGCAGCCAAGGCGCGGGTAGGGACAGGGGTCCCCCTGATAACTATGGCTACACCTTC
CASSQGAGRDRGPPDNYGYTF
>NA|TRBJ2-2|TRBV12-3/TRBV12-4|NA
TGTGCCAGCAGTTTAGGCGGCACCGGGGAGCTGTTTTTT
CASSLGGTGELFF
>once|TRBJ2-4|TRBV15|NA
TGTGCCACCAGCAGAGAGGGAGTAGCCAAAAACATTCAGTACTTC
CATSREGVAKNIQYF
>few|TRBJ1-5|TRBV9|TRBD1
TGTGCCAGCAGCCCGGGGCAGGGGGTGAATAGCAATCAGCCCCAGCATTTT
CASSPGQGVNSNQPQHF
>NA|TRBJ2-4|TRBV5-1|TRBD2
TGCGCCAGCAGCTTGGGACTAGCGGGAGGGCCGGGCGCCAAAAACATTCAGTACTTC
CASSLGLAGGPGAKNIQYF
>NA|TRBJ2-5|TRBV5-5|TRBD2
TGTGCCAGCAGCCCACGACTAGCGGGGGGTTTAGAGACCCAGTACTTC
CASSPRLAGGLETQYF
>once|TRBJ2-5|TRBV11-2|NA
TGTGCCAGCAGCTTGGGCAGAATCCGAGAGACCCAGTACTTC
CASSLGRIRETQYF
>NA|TRBJ2-1|TRBV7-7|NA
TGTGCCAGCAGCTTCGAAGTCGGCAATGAGCAGTTCTTC
CASSFEVGNEQFF